This T cell receptor (beta chain) was sequenced for a study of neurological immune-mediated disorders. Study-level points and caveats: None of the CDR3 amino acid sequences in expanded clones turned up in more than one subject, which points to private repertoires in all groups. Multiple sclerosis was found to have the least TCR clonal expansion, below healthy controls, and HTLV-1-associated myelopathy the most.

cDNA synthesis was performed by 5'RACE with 10-nucleotide random UMIs. A single record per CDR3 protein comes from TCRdb applying MiXCR to the 5' RACE reads. The profile covers around 30,000 distinct CDR3 sequences, with about a sixth appearing a single time and 4.5% to 5% taken by the ten largest. V lost 5 bases, J lost 2 bases, and 10 bases stayed unmatched. Germline assignment: CDR1 SGHNT and CDR2 YENEEA. The CDR3 has 18 residues. This clonotype was counted a few times. Its antigen is still unknown. Time point noted: technical triplicate 3. The material sequenced was CD4+ T cells from blood. The receptor comes from a female donor with HTLV-1-associated myelopathy (HAM/TSP). V and J are TRBV11-3 and TRBJ2-1; 12 bases are shared with TRBD2. CDR3 coding DNA: TGTGCCAGCAGCCCCCGGGGGACTAGCGGGTCTACCTACAATGAGCAGTTCTTC. Translating gives CASSPRGTSGSTYNEQFF.